Listed here are 20 T cell receptor beta chains from one sample, sequenced in a study of identical twins. MiXCR, run by TCRdb on the 5' RACE reads, gives a single entry per CDR3 protein. The sample holds approximately 890,000 distinct CDR3 sequences, about 12% seen once. The same sample was also studied in work on yellow fever vaccine responses in identical twins.

Sequenced input: PBMCs. All receptors derive from a woman between 18 and 30 years old in good health.

The chain is built from TRBV20-1 and TRBJ2-7; 9 bases fit TRBD2. The CDR3 is made up of 15 amino acids. Germline V CDR1 and CDR2: DFQATT, SNEGSKA (reference sequence). V trimming: 2 bases; J trimming: 3 bases; junction bases outside the gene matches: 8. The CDR3 nucleotides are TGCAGTGCTAGACCCCCGGGACTAGCAGGCTACGAGCAGTACTTC. This gives the protein CSARPPGLAGYEQYF.

The sample holds a few counts of this clonotype. The chain links TRBV4-1 to TRBJ2-1; D is unclear. CDR3 size: 14 residues. Germline V CDR1 and CDR2: MGHRA, YSYEKL. Trimming took off 6 bases at V and 8 bases at J, with 17 bases between the two ends. CDR3 sequence reads: CASSLLGIRDEQFF. Here the CDR3 DNA reads TGCGCCAGCAGTCTGCTAGGAATCCGGGATGAGCAGTTCTTC.

The sample holds a few counts of this clonotype. This chain links TRBV27 with TRBJ1-4; 7 bases agree with TRBD1. J lost 7 bases, V lost 6 bases, and 14 bases had no gene match. Germline CDR1 and CDR2: MNHEY and SMNVEV (reference sequence). The CDR3 sequence is 16 residues long. As DNA, the CDR3 is TGTGCCAGCAGCTTAGAGAGAGGGGGCTTTGGTGAAAAACTGTTTTTT. It codes for CASSLERGGFGEKLFF.

This clonotype was recorded many times. This chain connects TRBV29-1 to TRBJ2-1; D not resolved. The CDR3 covers 15 residues. Per germline, CDR1 SQVTM and CDR2 ANQGSEA. V lost 4 bases and J lost 5, with 18 bases in between. CDR3 sequence reads: CSVVEANKKDNEQFF. CDR3 nucleotide sequence: TGCAGCGTTGTGGAAGCGAACAAGAAAGACAATGAGCAGTTCTTC.

This clonotype was found many times. This chain uses TRBV15 with TRBJ1-3; D remains ambiguous. The V gene's germline CDR1 is LNHNV and CDR2 YYDKDF (reference sequence). Between the trimmed V and J ends, which lost 5 bases and 1 base, there was a span of 18 bases. CDR3 length: 17 residues. CDR3 nucleotide sequence: TGTGCCACCAGCGCGTCACAAGGCCTCTTTTCTGGAAACACCATATATTTT. This codes for CATSASQGLFSGNTIYF.

The gene calls are TRBV10-3 and TRBJ2-5; D not certain. Germline V gene data show CDR1 as ENHRY and CDR2 as SYGVKD. V lost 0 bases and J lost 1, with 6 bases in between. CDR3 size: 14 residues. CDR3 DNA: TGTGCCATCAGTGAGTCGTTCGTCCAAGAGACCCAGTACTTC. Amino acid sequence: CAISESFVQETQYF.

This clonotype occurred a few times. The genes are TRBV3-1 and TRBJ2-1, with 12 bases that match TRBD1. Germline CDR1 is LGHDT and CDR2 is YNNKEL (reference sequence). Germline trimming cut 4 bases from V and 8 bases from J; bases unmatched to any gene: 6. CDR3 length: 15 amino acids. CDR3 bases: TGTGCCAGCAGCCTTGGGACAGGGGGCAACTATGAGCAGTTCTTC. It codes for CASSLGTGGNYEQFF.

About this clonotype: Because the CDR3's place on the DNA is in doubt, the DNA is left out and the CDR3 is given as listed by TCRdb. The rearrangement links TRBV7-2 to TRBJ2-1; TRBD2, the table's D call, was not compared with the DNA. The CDR3 extends over 14 residues, inclusive of both ends. The germline V gene encodes CDR1 SGHTA and CDR2 FQGNSA. The CDR3 here is CASSRVAGGARGFF.

Here the CDR3 DNA reads TGTGCCAGCAGCCGACCCGGGCAGTCCTATGGCTACACCTTC. Amino acid sequence: CASSRPGQSYGYTF. The chain uses TRBV28 and TRBJ1-2; D is unresolved. Germline CDR1 is MDHEN and CDR2 is SYDVKM. V lost 6 bases to trimming and J lost 4 bases, with 15 bases between them. The CDR3 contains 14 residues.

This clonotype has more than one count but fewer than ten. The gene calls are TRBV4-1 and TRBJ1-3; 8 bases align to TRBD1. V shed 2 bases, J shed 1 base, and the junction held 1 base outside the gene matches. Germline CDR1 reads MGHRA; CDR2 reads YSYEKL. The CDR3 consists of 15 residues. The CDR3 nucleotides read TGCGCCAGCAGCCAACGGGACAGGTCTGGAAACACCATATATTTT. This translates into CASSQRDRSGNTIYF.

This clonotype was recorded a few times. The rearrangement joins TRBV11-2 to TRBJ2-1, with D maybe TRBD2 (6 bases). There are 16 residues in the CDR3. V dropped 8 bases and J dropped 2 bases, with 19 bases sitting between them. Germline V CDR1 and CDR2: SGHAT, FQNNGV. The CDR3 reads CASAPLEVAAYNEQFF. DNA for the CDR3: TGTGCCAGCGCCCCCCTCGAGGTAGCGGCCTACAATGAGCAGTTCTTC.

V gene TRBV15 combines with J gene TRBJ2-1; 12 bases are a match to TRBD2. V was clipped by 4 bases and J by 12 bases; unmatched bases: 10. CDR1 LNHNV and CDR2 YYDKDF come from the germline V gene (reference sequence). This CDR3 is 15 amino acids long. The CDR3 DNA follows: TGTGCCACCAGCACAGAGGGCTTACTAGCGGGGGGGCAGTTCTTC. Residues: CATSTEGLLAGGQFF.

The rearrangement uses TRBV6-5 and TRBJ2-1, with 10 bases identical to TRBD2. The ends lost 0 bases at V and 5 bases at J; junction bases unmatched: 4. The CDR3 has 16 amino acids. Per the germline V gene, CDR1 is MNHEY and CDR2 is SVGAGI. The CDR3 here is CASSYSASGGHNEQFF. The CDR3 DNA reads TGTGCCAGCAGTTACTCGGCTAGCGGGGGCCACAATGAGCAGTTCTTC.

This clonotype was seen at least ten times. This rearrangement joins TRBV20-1 to TRBJ2-3; the match to TRBD2 covers 12 bases. The CDR3 totals 16 residues. The V segment lost 6 bases and the J segment 3 bases; nucleotides outside the gene matches: 10. Germline V lookup: CDR1 DFQATT, CDR2 SNEGSKA (reference sequence). Here the CDR3 reads CSATGTTSGGTDTQYF. CDR3 DNA sequence: TGCAGTGCCACGGGGACGACTAGCGGGGGAACAGATACGCAGTATTTT.

This clonotype has at least ten counts. The chain recombines TRBV12-3 or TRBV12-4 with TRBJ1-1; D remains unclear. CDR3 length: 14 amino acids. Trimming removed 3 bases from V and 1 base from J, with 9 bases in between. CDR3 sequence reads: CASSFGDPNTEAFF. The CDR3 nucleotides read TGTGCCAGCAGTTTTGGCGACCCGAACACTGAAGCTTTCTTT.

The V and J genes are TRBV20-1 and TRBJ2-7; 10 nucleotides match TRBD2. The CDR3 runs to 14 residues. V dropped 6 bases and J dropped 5; count of bases not matched to a gene: 10. The V gene's germline CDR1 is DFQATT and CDR2 SNEGSKA (reference sequence). The CDR3 is CSAKPSGRADEQYF. The CDR3 DNA reads TGCAGTGCAAAGCCCAGCGGGAGGGCCGACGAGCAGTACTTC.

The chain has TRBV3-1 and TRBJ2-1; 10 nucleotides align to TRBD1. Germline V gives CDR1 LGHDT, CDR2 YNNKEL (reference sequence). With V trimmed by 4 bases and J by 4 bases, 4 bases remained unmatched. This CDR3 has 15 residues. DNA of the CDR3: TGTGCCAGCAGCCGACAGGGGGCTCCGTACAATGAGCAGTTCTTC. Protein sequence: CASSRQGAPYNEQFF.

This clonotype was seen at least ten times. The chain uses TRBV12-3 or TRBV12-4 and TRBJ1-1, with 7 bases matching TRBD1. Trimming at V came to 3 bases and at J to 4 bases, leaving 8 bases not matched to a gene. CDR3 length: 15 amino acids. Here the CDR3 reads CASSFVEQGITEAFF. CDR3 nucleotides: TGTGCCAGCAGTTTTGTTGAACAGGGGATCACTGAAGCTTTCTTT.

The sample holds a few counts of this clonotype. V gene TRBV27 combines with J gene TRBJ2-3, with 7 bases matching TRBD2. The CDR3 has 14 residues. The J segment lost 4 bases and the V segment lost 4 bases, leaving 5 bases of the junction unmatched. CDR1 MNHEY and CDR2 SMNVEV come from the germline V gene (reference sequence). The CDR3 spells CASSSRLASDTQYF. CDR3 DNA: TGTGCCAGCAGTTCCCGACTAGCTTCAGATACGCAGTATTTT.

The rearrangement links TRBV12-3 or TRBV12-4 to TRBJ2-7; 7 nucleotides line up with TRBD1. There are 14 residues in the CDR3. The trim removed 6 bases at V and 0 bases at J, leaving 5 bases unmatched. CDR3 residues: CASSGQESSYEQYF. The CDR3 nucleotides read TGTGCCAGCAGCGGACAGGAGAGCTCCTACGAGCAGTACTTC.